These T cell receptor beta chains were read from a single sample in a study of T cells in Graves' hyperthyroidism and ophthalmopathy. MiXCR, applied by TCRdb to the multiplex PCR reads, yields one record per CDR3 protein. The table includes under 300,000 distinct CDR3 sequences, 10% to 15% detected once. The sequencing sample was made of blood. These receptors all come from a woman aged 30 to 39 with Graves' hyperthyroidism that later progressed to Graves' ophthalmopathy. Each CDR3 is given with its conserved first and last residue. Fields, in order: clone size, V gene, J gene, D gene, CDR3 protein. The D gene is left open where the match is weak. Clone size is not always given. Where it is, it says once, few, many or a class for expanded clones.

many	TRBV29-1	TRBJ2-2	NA	CSGRRQNTGELFF
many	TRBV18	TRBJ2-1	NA	CASSLSPGNEQFF
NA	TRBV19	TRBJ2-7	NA	CASSILPAYEQYF
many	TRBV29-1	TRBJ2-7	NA	CSAVGTSSYEQYF
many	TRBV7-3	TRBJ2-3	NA	CASSLPGGYSTDTQYF
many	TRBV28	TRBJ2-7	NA	CASSFAGYEQYF
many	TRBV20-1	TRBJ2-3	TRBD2	CSAPARGLAGSDTQYF
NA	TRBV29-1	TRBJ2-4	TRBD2	CSAGGGGENIQYF
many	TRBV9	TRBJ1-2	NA	CASSVAGHYGYTF
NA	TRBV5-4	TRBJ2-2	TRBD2	CASSQSGTSVFGELFF
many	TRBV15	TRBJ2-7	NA	CATSRDRNSGSYEQYF
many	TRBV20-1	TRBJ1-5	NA	CSARDMGGNQPQHF
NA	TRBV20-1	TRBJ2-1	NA	CSARSIGGGETEQFF
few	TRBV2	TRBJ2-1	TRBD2	CASSEMRENMFF
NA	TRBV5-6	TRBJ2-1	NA	CASSSTDGSEQFF